This passage covers 20 T cell receptor beta chains from one sample sequenced in a study of blood T cell repertoires in COVID-19 (dated by TCRdb to the early 2020s). Library preparation employed the immunoSEQ multiplex PCR assay. TCRdb took over this immuneACCESS table, retaining in-frame rearrangements with V and J assigned. Such tables are incomplete; in checked studies, under half of the missing clones stem from an unresolved V gene, and the remainder is unexplained. The sample profile shows about 170,000 clones; roughly 78% of them were found once. Roughly 19% of the sample rests with the top ten. What was sequenced was PBMCs or T cells enriched from blood (not recorded which). All receptors come from a woman in her seventies in a cohort exposed to, infected with or recovered from COVID-19 (not recorded which).

This chain uses TRBV3-1 (or the pseudogene TRBV3-2) with TRBJ1-1, with TRBD1 identical over 10 bases. V lost 1 base and J lost 6; bases outside the gene matches: 11. Germline V gene lookup returns CDR1 LGHDT and CDR2 YNNKEL (reference sequence). The CDR3 runs 17 residues. The CDR3 DNA reads TGTGCCAGCAGCCAAGGTAAACGACAGGGGGCGAGGGCTGAAGCTTTCTTT. The encoded protein is CASSQGKRQGARAEAFF.

The rearrangement uses TRBV30 and TRBJ1-5; a weak D match, TRBD1 (5 bases). Per the germline V gene, CDR1 is GTSNPN and CDR2 is SVGIG (reference sequence). The V gene lost 1 base and the J gene lost 5 bases, with 9 bases spanning the gap. This CDR3 has 13 amino acids. The CDR3 DNA reads TGTGCCTGGAGTGGGACGGGGGATCAGCCCCAGCATTTT. It codes for CAWSGTGDQPQHF.

The chain links TRBV19 to TRBJ2-7, with D maybe TRBD1 (6 bases). Trimming took off 4 bases at V and 0 bases at J, with 13 bases between the two ends. This CDR3 comprises 15 residues. CDR1 and CDR2 (germline): LNHDA, SQIVND (reference sequence). DNA of the CDR3: TGTGCCAGTAGTAGCAAGACAGGAGCCTCCTACGAGCAGTACTTC. It specifies CASSSKTGASYEQYF.

The V call is TRBV7-2, the J call TRBJ2-2; 9 positions match TRBD2. Trimming took 6 bases from V and 1 from J; bases not matched to a gene: 6. The CDR3 totals 16 residues. CDR1 and CDR2 (germline): SGHTA, FQGNSA. The CDR3 DNA reads as TGTGCCAGCAGGCCTAGCGGGGCGATGAACACCGGGGAGCTGTTTTTT. Protein: CASRPSGAMNTGELFF.

The chain couples TRBV12-3 or TRBV12-4 to TRBJ1-2; no definite D call. The CDR3 extends over 13 amino acids. V lost 2 bases and J 3 bases, leaving 7 bases between the germline ends. DNA of the CDR3: TGTGCCAGCAGTTTACGGAGTTACTATGGCTACACCTTC. It yields the protein CASSLRSYYGYTF.

A few counts support this clone. The rearrangement uses TRBV12-3 or TRBV12-4 and TRBJ1-5; possible D gene TRBD1, 5 bases. The CDR3 runs to 13 residues. Trimming stripped 4 bases from V and 5 bases from J, with 9 bases between. The CDR3: CASSWGGDQPQHF. The CDR3 DNA is TGTGCCAGCAGTTGGGGCGGAGATCAGCCCCAGCATTTT.

The chain recombines TRBV6-5 with TRBJ2-5; the D is unclear. Germline V gene sequence: CDR1 MNHEY, CDR2 SVGAGI. V shed 7 bases and J shed 0 bases, with 6 bases lying between them. The CDR3 loop spans 12 amino acids. The CDR3 spells CASKTHQETQYF. The DNA for the CDR3 is TGTGCCAGCAAGACACACCAAGAGACCCAGTACTTC.

This chain uses TRBV28 with TRBJ1-2; TRBD1 agrees at 10 bases. Germline trimming cut 5 bases from V and 2 bases from J; bases unmatched to any gene: 5. This CDR3 has 15 amino acids. CDR1 and CDR2 (germline): MDHEN, SYDVKM. DNA for the CDR3: TGTGCCAGCAGTCTCCCGGGACAGGGGAACTATGGCTACACCTTC. Its translation is CASSLPGQGNYGYTF.

The genes are TRBV7-9 and TRBJ1-1; TRBD1 matches 9 bases. The germline CDR1 and CDR2 sequences are SEHNR and FQNEAQ (reference sequence). J was trimmed by 5 bases and V by 5 bases; bases with no gene match: 6. The CDR3 spans 14 residues. The CDR3 DNA is TGTGCCAGCAGCCTACAGGGGGCTGGTACTGAAGCTTTCTTT. It specifies CASSLQGAGTEAFF.

This clone showed up just once. The V call is TRBV24-1, the J call TRBJ1-1; D is undetermined. The CDR3 covers 13 residues. The germline V and J ends were trimmed by 4 bases and 1 base, with 6 bases remaining between them. CDR1 is KGHDR and CDR2 is SFDVKD in the germline V gene. CDR3 amino acids: CATSERKNTEAFF. In DNA form, the CDR3 reads TGTGCCACCAGTGAGAGAAAGAACACTGAAGCTTTCTTT.

This chain links TRBV5-1 with TRBJ2-1; 7 bases line up with TRBD1. Per germline, CDR1 SGHRS and CDR2 YFSETQ. The CDR3 totals 20 residues. V was clipped by 2 bases and J by 7 bases; unmatched bases: 24. The CDR3 loop is CASSFPTTATDRNLENEQFF. The CDR3 nucleotides read TGCGCCAGCAGCTTTCCAACCACCGCAACGGACAGGAACCTCGAGAATGAGCAGTTCTTC. The full variable domain, rest sourced from reference TRBV5-1 and TRBJ2-1, is KAGVTQTPRYLIKTRGQQVTLSCSPISGHRSVSWYQQTPGQGLQFLFEYFSETQRNKGNFPGRFSGRQFSNSRSEMNVSTLELGDSALYLCASSFPTTATDRNLENEQFFGPGTRLTVL.

The V and J genes are TRBV18 and TRBJ2-2, with D maybe TRBD2 (5 bases). Trimming shortened V by 5 bases and J by 4 bases, and 17 bases separated the two germline ends. The CDR3 is 16 residues long. Per germline, CDR1 KGHSH and CDR2 LQKENI. The DNA of the CDR3 is TGTGCCAGCTCAACCCGGGTCCTAGCTCTCACCGGGGAGCTGTTTTTT. As protein: CASSTRVLALTGELFF.

In this sample, this clone turned up a few times. The V gene is TRBV9, the J gene TRBJ1-2; no definite D call. Germline CDR1 SGDLS, CDR2 YYNGEE. The V and J ends lost 0 bases and 4 bases respectively, with 13 bases between them. The CDR3 loop spans 15 amino acids. CDR3 coding DNA: TGTGCCAGCAGCGTAGGCAGGTCTACTTTCTATGGCTACACCTTC. Amino acids: CASSVGRSTFYGYTF.

The genes are TRBV6-1 and TRBJ2-5; D remains ambiguous. The CDR3 runs 15 residues. From germline, CDR1 is MNHNS and CDR2 SASEGT. V was cut by 3 bases and J by 6 bases, with 17 bases left in between. CDR3 in DNA: TGTGCCAGCAGTGAGGGTAGCTACCACTCCCAGACCCAGTACTTC. Translating it yields CASSEGSYHSQTQYF.

In its sample, this clone was seen a few times. This rearrangement joins TRBV7-2 to TRBJ2-7; possibly TRBD2 for D (6 bases). CDR1 and CDR2 (germline): SGHTA, FQGNSA. This CDR3 region has 15 residues. Trimming left V 3 bases short and J 5 bases short, with 17 bases between. The chain's CDR3 is CASSFPGLRTDEQYF. As DNA, the CDR3 is TGTGCCAGCAGCTTCCCGGGACTGAGGACGGACGAGCAGTACTTC.

The V and J genes are TRBV29-1 and TRBJ2-7; 9 bases map to TRBD2. This CDR3 contains 14 residues. V dropped 3 bases and J dropped 9; count of bases not matched to a gene: 12. Germline V gene lookup returns CDR1 SQVTM and CDR2 ANQGSEA. CDR3 in amino acids: CSVEYGSGSYPQYF. In DNA, the CDR3 is TGCAGCGTTGAGTACGGTAGCGGGAGTTACCCGCAGTACTTC.

The V gene is TRBV19, the J gene TRBJ2-7; D not resolved. The germline V gene encodes CDR1 LNHDA and CDR2 SQIVND (reference sequence). V dropped 6 bases and J dropped 2 bases, with 17 bases sitting between them. This CDR3 is 15 amino acids long. The CDR3 nucleotides are TGTGCCAGTAGCCTCTACCATGTTTCGACCTACGAGCAGTACTTC. Encoded protein: CASSLYHVSTYEQYF. The full variable domain, completed using reference TRBV19 and TRBJ2-7, is DGGITQSPKYLFRKEGQNVTLSCEQNLNHDAMYWYRQDPGQGLRLIYYSQIVNDFQKGDIAEGYSVSREKKESFPLTVTSAQKNPTAFYLCASSLYHVSTYEQYFGPGTRLTVT.

The chain employs TRBV12-5 and TRBJ1-6, with D possibly being TRBD1 (5 bases). V lost 7 bases to trimming and J lost 8 bases, with 12 bases between them. The germline V gene has CDR1 LGHNT and CDR2 FRNRAP. The CDR3 extends over 13 amino acids. CDR3 bases: TGTGCTAGTGCCCCCCAGGGTGATTCACCCCTCCACTTT. Amino acid sequence: CASAPQGDSPLHF.

CDR3 DNA: TGTGCCAGCAGAACCCACGTTGGGGAGGGATACTACGAGCAGTACTTC. This encodes CASRTHVGEGYYEQYF. The rearrangement uses TRBV2 and TRBJ2-7; 7 bases fit TRBD2. Trimming took 6 bases from V and 3 from J; bases not matched to a gene: 14. There are 16 residues in the CDR3. Germline-derived CDR1 and CDR2 are SNHLY and FYNNEI.

The chain joins TRBV11-2 to TRBJ1-2; no definite D call. CDR1 SGHAT and CDR2 FQNNGV come from the germline V gene. This CDR3 contains 11 residues. V was clipped by 4 bases and J by 4 bases, with 4 bases between them. For the CDR3, the DNA is TGTGCCAGCAGCTCTTCCTATGGCTACACCTTC. It translates to CASSSSYGYTF. Full variable domain (remainder filled in from reference TRBV11-2 and TRBJ1-2): EAGVAQSPRYKIIEKRQSVAFWCNPISGHATLYWYQQILGQGPKLLIQFQNNGVVDDSQLPKDRFSAERLKGVDSTLKIQPAKLEDSAVYLCASSSSYGYTFGSGTRLTVV.